This T cell receptor beta chain was sequenced during a study of CD8 T cells in Susac syndrome. Findings and caveats of the study: The study conceded that its TCR sequencing and HLA analysis involved relatively few individuals.

Regarding this clonotype: Its antigen remains unknown.

RNA was extracted with the RNeasy kit, and a quantity of about 0.45 to 1 ug was reverse transcribed using random hexamers. Coverage of TCR beta CDR3 amplification by immunoSEQ multiplex PCR extended to 54 Vbeta and 13 Jbeta. One entry per CDR3 protein results from TCRdb running MiXCR on the immunoSEQ multiplex PCR reads. This table holds about 60,000 distinct CDR3 sequences, more than 80% found once. CD8+ and CD4+ T cells from blood underwent TCR beta sequencing, which was carried out in a high-throughput format. The authors negatively isolated CD8+ and CD4+ T cells and FACS-enriched TEMRA cells. The material sequenced was CD8+ T cells from PBMCs. This receptor was identified in a human donor in good health.

CDR3 nucleotide sequence: TGTGCCAGCAGCGCGGGGGGACAGGGATCCTACGAGCAGTACTTC. Its translation: CASSAGGQGSYEQYF. The chain uses TRBV5-6 and TRBJ2-7, with D possibly TRBD1 on 9 matching bases. Trimming removed 4 bases from V and 1 base from J, with 15 bases in between. The length of the CDR3 is 15 residues. Germline CDR1 and CDR2: SGHDT and YYEEEE.